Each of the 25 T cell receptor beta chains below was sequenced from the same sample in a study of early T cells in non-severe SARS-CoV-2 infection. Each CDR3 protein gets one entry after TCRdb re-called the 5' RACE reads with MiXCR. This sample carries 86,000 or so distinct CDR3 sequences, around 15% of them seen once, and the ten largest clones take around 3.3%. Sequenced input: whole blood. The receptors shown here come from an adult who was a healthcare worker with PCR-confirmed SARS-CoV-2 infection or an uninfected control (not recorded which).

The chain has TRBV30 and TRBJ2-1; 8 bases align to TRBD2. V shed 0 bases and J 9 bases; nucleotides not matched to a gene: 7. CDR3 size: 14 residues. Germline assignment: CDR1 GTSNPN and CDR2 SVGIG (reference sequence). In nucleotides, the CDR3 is TGTGCCTGGAGTGTTAGCGGGATCTTAGCTGAGCAGTTCTTC. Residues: CAWSVSGILAEQFF. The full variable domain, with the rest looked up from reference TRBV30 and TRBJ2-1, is SQTIHQWPATLVQPVGSPLSLECTVEGTSNPNLYWYRQAAGRGLQLLFYSVGIGQISSEVPQNLSASRPQDRQFILSSKKLLLSDSGFYLCAWSVSGILAEQFFGPGTRLTVL.

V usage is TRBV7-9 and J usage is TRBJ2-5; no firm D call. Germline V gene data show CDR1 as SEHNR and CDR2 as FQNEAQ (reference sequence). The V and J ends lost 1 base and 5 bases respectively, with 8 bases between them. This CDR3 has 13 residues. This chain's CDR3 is CASSLGFWETQYF. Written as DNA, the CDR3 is TGTGCCAGCAGCTTAGGCTTTTGGGAGACCCAGTACTTC. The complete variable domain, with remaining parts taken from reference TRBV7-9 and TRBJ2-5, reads DTGVSQNPRHKITKRGQNVTFRCDPISEHNRLYWYRQTLGQGPEFLTYFQNEAQLEKSRLLSDRFSAERPKGSFSTLEIQRTEQGDSAMYLCASSLGFWETQYFGPGTRLLVL.

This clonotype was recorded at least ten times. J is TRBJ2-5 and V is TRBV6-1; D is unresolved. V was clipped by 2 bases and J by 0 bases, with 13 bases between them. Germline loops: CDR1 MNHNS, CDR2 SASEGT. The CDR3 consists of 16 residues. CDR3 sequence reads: CASSEWGRVNQETQYF. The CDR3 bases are TGTGCCAGCAGTGAATGGGGAAGGGTAAACCAAGAGACCCAGTACTTC.

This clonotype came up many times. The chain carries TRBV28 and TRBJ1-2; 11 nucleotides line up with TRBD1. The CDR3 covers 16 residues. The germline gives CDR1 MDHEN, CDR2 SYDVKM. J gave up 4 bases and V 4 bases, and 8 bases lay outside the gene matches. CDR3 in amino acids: CASSSARDRGFYGYTF. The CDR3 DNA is TGTGCCAGCAGTTCTGCCAGGGACAGGGGGTTCTATGGCTACACCTTC.

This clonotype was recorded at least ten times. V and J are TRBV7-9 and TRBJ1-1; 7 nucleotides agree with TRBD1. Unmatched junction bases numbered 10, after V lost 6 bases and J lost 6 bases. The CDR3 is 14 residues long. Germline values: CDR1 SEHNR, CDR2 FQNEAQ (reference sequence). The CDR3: CASSPVAGGAEAFF. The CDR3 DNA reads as TGTGCCAGCAGTCCGGTGGCAGGGGGTGCTGAAGCTTTCTTT.

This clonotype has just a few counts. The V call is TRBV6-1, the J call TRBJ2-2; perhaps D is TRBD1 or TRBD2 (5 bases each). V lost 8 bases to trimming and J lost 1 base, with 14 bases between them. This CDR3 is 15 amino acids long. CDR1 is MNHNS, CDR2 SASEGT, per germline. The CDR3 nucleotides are TGTGCCAGCCGCCAGGGACGGAGGAACACCGGGGAGCTGTTTTTT. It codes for CASRQGRRNTGELFF.

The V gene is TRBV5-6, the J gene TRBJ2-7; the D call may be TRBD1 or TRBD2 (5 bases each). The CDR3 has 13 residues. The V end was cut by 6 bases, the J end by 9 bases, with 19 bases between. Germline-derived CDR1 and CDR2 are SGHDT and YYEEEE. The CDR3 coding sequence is TGTGCCAGCACCTTACTCGGGACCTTCGTGCAGTACTTC. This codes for CASTLLGTFVQYF.

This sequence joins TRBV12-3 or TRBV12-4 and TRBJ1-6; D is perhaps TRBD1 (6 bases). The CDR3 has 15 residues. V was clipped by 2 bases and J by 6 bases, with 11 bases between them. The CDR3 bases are TGTGCCAGCAGTTTACAGGGGCTGGCTAATTCACCCCTCCACTTT. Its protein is CASSLQGLANSPLHF.

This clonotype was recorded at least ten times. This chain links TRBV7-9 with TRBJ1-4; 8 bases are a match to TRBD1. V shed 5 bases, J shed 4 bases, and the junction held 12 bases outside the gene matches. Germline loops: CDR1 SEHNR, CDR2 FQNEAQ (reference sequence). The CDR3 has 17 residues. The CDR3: CASSHGQGEGGNEKLFF. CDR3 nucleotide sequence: TGTGCCAGCAGCCATGGACAGGGTGAGGGAGGTAATGAAAAACTGTTTTTT. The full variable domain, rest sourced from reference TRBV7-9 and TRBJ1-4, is DTGVSQNPRHKITKRGQNVTFRCDPISEHNRLYWYRQTLGQGPEFLTYFQNEAQLEKSRLLSDRFSAERPKGSFSTLEIQRTEQGDSAMYLCASSHGQGEGGNEKLFFGSGTQLSVL.

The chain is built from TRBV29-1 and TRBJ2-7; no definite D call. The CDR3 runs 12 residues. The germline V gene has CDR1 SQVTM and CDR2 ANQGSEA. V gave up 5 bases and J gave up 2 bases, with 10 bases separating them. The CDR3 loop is CSVCISAYEQYF. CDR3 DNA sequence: TGCAGCGTTTGTATCAGTGCCTACGAGCAGTACTTC.

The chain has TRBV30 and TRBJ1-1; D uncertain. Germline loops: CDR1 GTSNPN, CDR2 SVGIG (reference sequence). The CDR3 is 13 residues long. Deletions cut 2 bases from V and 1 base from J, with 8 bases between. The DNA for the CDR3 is TGTGCCTGGAGTATAGACAAGAACACTGAAGCTTTCTTT. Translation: CAWSIDKNTEAFF.

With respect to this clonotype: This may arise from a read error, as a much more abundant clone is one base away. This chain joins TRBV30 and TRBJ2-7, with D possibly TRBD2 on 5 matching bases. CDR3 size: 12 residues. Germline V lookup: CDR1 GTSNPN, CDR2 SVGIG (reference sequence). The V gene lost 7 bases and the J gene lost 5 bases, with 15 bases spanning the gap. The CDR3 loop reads CASVRRRDEQYF. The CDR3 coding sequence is TGTGCCTCGGTCCGGAGGCGGGACGAGCAGTACTTC.

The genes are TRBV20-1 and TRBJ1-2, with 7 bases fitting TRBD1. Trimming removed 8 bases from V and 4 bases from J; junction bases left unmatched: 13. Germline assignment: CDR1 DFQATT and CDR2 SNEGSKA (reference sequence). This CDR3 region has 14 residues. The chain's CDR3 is CSLWDRSNIYGYTF. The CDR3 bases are TGCAGTTTATGGGACAGAAGTAATATCTATGGCTACACCTTC.

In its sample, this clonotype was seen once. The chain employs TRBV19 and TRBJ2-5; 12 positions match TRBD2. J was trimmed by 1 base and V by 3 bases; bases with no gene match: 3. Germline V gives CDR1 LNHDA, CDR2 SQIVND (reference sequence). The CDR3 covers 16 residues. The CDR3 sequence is CASSIGTSGLQETQYF. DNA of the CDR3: TGTGCCAGTAGTATTGGGACTAGCGGGCTCCAAGAGACCCAGTACTTC.

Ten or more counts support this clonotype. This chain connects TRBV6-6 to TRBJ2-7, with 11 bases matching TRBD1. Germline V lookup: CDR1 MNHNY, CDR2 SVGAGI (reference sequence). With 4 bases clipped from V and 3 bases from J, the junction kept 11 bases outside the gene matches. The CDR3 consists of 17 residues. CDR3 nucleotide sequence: TGTGCCAGCAGTTCAATGCTACGCGGGACAGGGGGCTACGAGCAGTACTTC. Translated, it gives CASSSMLRGTGGYEQYF.

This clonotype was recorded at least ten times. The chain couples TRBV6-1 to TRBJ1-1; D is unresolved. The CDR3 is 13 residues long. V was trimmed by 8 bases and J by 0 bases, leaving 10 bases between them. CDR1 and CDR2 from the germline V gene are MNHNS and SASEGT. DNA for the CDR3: TGTGCCAGCGGTCAGATCATGAACACTGAAGCTTTCTTT. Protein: CASGQIMNTEAFF.

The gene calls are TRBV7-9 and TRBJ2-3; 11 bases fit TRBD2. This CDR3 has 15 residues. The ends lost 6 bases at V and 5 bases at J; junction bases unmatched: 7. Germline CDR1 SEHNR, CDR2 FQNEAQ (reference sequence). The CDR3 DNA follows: TGTGCCAGCAGTCAGACTAGCGGGGCGGTAGATACGCAGTATTTT. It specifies CASSQTSGAVDTQYF.

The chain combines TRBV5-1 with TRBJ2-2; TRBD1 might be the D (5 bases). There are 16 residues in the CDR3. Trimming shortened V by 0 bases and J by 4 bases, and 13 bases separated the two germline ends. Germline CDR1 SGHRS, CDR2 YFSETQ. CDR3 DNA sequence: TGCGCCAGCAGCTTGGCCGATAGGGGAAGCACCGGGGAGCTGTTTTTT. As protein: CASSLADRGSTGELFF. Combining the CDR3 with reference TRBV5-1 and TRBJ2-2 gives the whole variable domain KAGVTQTPRYLIKTRGQQVTLSCSPISGHRSVSWYQQTPGQGLQFLFEYFSETQRNKGNFPGRFSGRQFSNSRSEMNVSTLELGDSALYLCASSLADRGSTGELFFGEGSRLTVL.

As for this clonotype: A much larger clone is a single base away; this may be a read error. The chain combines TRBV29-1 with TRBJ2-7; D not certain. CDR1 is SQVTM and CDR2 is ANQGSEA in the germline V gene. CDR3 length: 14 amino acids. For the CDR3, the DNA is TGCAGCTTTACGACGGCAGAAAGCTCCTACGACCAGTACTTC. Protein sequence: CSFTTAESSYDQYF.

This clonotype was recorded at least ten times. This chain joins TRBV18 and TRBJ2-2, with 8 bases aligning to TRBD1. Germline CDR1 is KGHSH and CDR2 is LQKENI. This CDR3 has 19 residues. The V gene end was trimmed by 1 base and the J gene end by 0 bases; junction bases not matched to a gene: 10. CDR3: CASSPQNTGQGPNTGELFF. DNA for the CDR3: TGTGCCAGCTCACCACAAAATACTGGACAGGGCCCGAACACCGGGGAGCTGTTTTTT.

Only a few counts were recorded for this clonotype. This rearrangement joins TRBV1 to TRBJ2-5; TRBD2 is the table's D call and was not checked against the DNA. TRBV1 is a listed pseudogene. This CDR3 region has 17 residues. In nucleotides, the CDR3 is TGCACCAGCAGCCAAGAGTTTAGCGGGAGAGGAAAAGAGACCCAGTACTTC. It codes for CTSSQEFSGRGKETQYF.

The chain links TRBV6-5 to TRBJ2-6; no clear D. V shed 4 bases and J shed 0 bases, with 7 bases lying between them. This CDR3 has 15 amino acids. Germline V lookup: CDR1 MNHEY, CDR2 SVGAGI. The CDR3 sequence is CASSSYNSGANVLTF. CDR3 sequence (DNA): TGTGCCAGCAGTTCCTACAACTCTGGGGCCAACGTCCTGACTTTC.

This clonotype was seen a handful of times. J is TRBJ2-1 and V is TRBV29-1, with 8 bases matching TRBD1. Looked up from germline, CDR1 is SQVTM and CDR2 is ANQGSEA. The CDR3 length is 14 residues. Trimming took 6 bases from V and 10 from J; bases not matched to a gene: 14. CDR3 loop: CSVRRGQGAREQFF. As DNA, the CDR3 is TGCAGCGTCCGCCGGGGTCAGGGGGCGCGCGAGCAGTTCTTC.

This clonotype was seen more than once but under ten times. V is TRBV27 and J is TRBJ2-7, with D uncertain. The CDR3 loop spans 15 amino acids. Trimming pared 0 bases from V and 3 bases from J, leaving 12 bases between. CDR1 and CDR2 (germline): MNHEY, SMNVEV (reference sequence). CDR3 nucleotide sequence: TGTGCCAGCAGTTTATCCATTTTTGGGTTCTACGAGCAGTACTTC. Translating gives CASSLSIFGFYEQYF.

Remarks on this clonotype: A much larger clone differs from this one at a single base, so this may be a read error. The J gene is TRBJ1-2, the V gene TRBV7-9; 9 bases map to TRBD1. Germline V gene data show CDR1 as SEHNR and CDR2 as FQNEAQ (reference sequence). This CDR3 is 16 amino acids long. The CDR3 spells CVSSLGTTGGRDGYTF. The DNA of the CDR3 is TGTGTCAGCAGCCTTGGTACTACAGGGGGCAGGGATGGCTACACCTTC.